Listed here are 18 T cell receptor beta chains from one sample, sequenced in a study of T cell repertoires in cytomegalovirus infection. TCRdb independently ran MiXCR on the reads; one entry per CDR3 protein. This sample yields 250,000 to 300,000 distinct CDR3 sequences, of which roughly a fifth are seen a single time; roughly a fifth belongs to the top ten. No cognate antigen is known for these TCRs. The sequencing here drew on cultured PBMCs, taken from culture after CMV antigen stimulation. These TCRs come from a human donor in good health (CMV status not recorded). Some clones in this sample may be carry-over from other donors' samples.

The CDR3, as DNA: TGTGCCAGCAGTGGCCTTACCCCGGAGACCCAGTACTTC. The encoded protein is CASSGLTPETQYF. J is TRBJ2-5 and V is TRBV6-1; D remains ambiguous. The CDR3 spans 13 residues. Germline-derived CDR1 and CDR2 are MNHNS and SASEGT. Trimming removed 4 bases from V and 5 bases from J, with 11 bases in between.

The rearrangement uses TRBV20-1 and TRBJ2-3; maybe TRBD2 (5 bases). The germline V and J ends were trimmed by 3 bases and 3 bases, with 13 bases remaining between them. The CDR3 length is 14 residues. The germline CDR1 and CDR2 sequences are DFQATT and SNEGSKA (reference sequence). The CDR3 DNA reads as TGCAGTGCTAGTTTCGGGATGGGTACAGATACGCAGTATTTT. This sequence encodes CSASFGMGTDTQYF.

This chain joins TRBV2 and TRBJ1-4; tentative D call: TRBD1 (5 bases). V lost 8 bases, J lost 0 bases, and 19 bases lay in between. This CDR3 region has 17 residues. Germline CDR1 SNHLY, CDR2 FYNNEI. CDR3 protein: CASFLRGRTTTNEKLFF. The CDR3 DNA sequence: TGTGCCAGCTTCCTAAGGGGACGTACTACAACTAATGAAAAACTGTTTTTT.

The gene calls are TRBV19 and TRBJ2-1; 10 nucleotides align to TRBD2. The CDR3 runs 14 residues. CDR1 and CDR2 from the germline V gene are LNHDA and SQIVND (reference sequence). Trimming at V came to 8 bases and at J to 2 bases, leaving 3 bases not matched to a gene. The CDR3 sequence is CASSSGRTYNEQFF. For the CDR3, the DNA is TGTGCCAGTTCTAGCGGGAGAACCTACAATGAGCAGTTCTTC.

In regard to this clonotype: A much larger clonotype is one base distant, so this may be a read error. For the CDR3, the DNA is TGCAGTGCTAGAGGCGGGACTAGCGGCACAGATACGCAGTATTTT. Its protein is CSARGGTSGTDTQYF. The chain couples TRBV20-1 to TRBJ2-3, with 10 bases matching TRBD2. This CDR3 spans 15 amino acids. Per the germline V gene, CDR1 is DFQATT and CDR2 is SNEGSKA (reference sequence). Trimming at V came to 1 base and at J to 1 base, leaving 2 bases not matched to a gene.

This clonotype has a handful of counts. The J gene is TRBJ2-5, the V gene TRBV6-1; 8 nucleotides agree with TRBD1. Trimming removed 6 bases from V and 4 bases from J; junction bases left unmatched: 13. The CDR3 runs 16 residues. Looked up from germline, CDR1 is MNHNS and CDR2 is SASEGT. The CDR3 DNA is TGTGCCAGCAGAGACCCAGGACAGGGCGGAGGAGAGACCCAGTACTTC. Protein: CASRDPGQGGGETQYF.

This clonotype showed up just a few times. V gene TRBV18 combines with J gene TRBJ1-5; D might be TRBD1 (5 bases). Germline CDR1 and CDR2: KGHSH and LQKENI. The CDR3 is 14 residues long. With 1 base removed from V and 5 bases from J, the gap between germline ends came to 9 bases. CDR3 loop: CASSPRDSDQPQHF. CDR3 nucleotide sequence: TGTGCCAGCTCACCACGGGACTCCGATCAGCCCCAGCATTTT.

This clonotype was detected ten times or more. The chain has TRBV9 and TRBJ1-1; D unresolved. This CDR3 has 15 residues. From germline, CDR1 is SGDLS and CDR2 YYNGEE. V dropped 0 bases and J dropped 0 bases, with 9 bases sitting between them. CDR3 in amino acids: CASSVGAEMNTEAFF. DNA for the CDR3: TGTGCCAGCAGCGTAGGCGCAGAAATGAACACTGAAGCTTTCTTT.

The sample holds a few counts of this clonotype. The chain carries TRBV6-2 or TRBV6-3 and TRBJ2-3; D is perhaps TRBD2 (6 bases). CDR3 size: 15 residues. Trimming removed 2 bases at V and 1 base at J, with 10 bases between. In germline, CDR1 is MNHEY, CDR2 SVGEGT. CDR3 residues: CASSYGTGGTDTQYF. In DNA form, the CDR3 reads TGTGCCAGCAGTTACGGTACGGGGGGCACAGATACGCAGTATTTT.

This clonotype was seen only a few times. The CDR3 region is CASSLYLGGANTEAFF. The CDR3 bases are TGTGCCAGCAGCTTGTACCTGGGGGGGGCCAACACTGAAGCTTTCTTT. The chain recombines TRBV5-4 with TRBJ1-1, with D perhaps TRBD1 (6 bases). The CDR3 totals 16 residues. V was shortened by 1 base and J by 2 bases, with 15 bases between the two germline ends. Per the germline V gene, CDR1 is SGHNT and CDR2 is YYREEE (reference sequence).

This clonotype turned up a few times. The gene calls are TRBV20-1 and TRBJ2-1; D tentatively reads TRBD1 or TRBD2 (5 bases each). V dropped 0 bases and J dropped 2 bases, with 23 bases sitting between them. Germline CDR1 and CDR2: DFQATT and SNEGSKA (reference sequence). The CDR3 has 19 amino acids. The CDR3 region has the DNA TGCAGTGCTAGAGATCGAACAAAACGTGGTGGGGGAACCTACAATGAGCAGTTCTTC. It translates to CSARDRTKRGGGTYNEQFF.

This clonotype was seen only a few times. The J gene is TRBJ1-2, the V gene TRBV15; D gene unclear. This CDR3 region has 16 residues. Germline assignment: CDR1 LNHNV and CDR2 YYDKDF (reference sequence). V lost 9 bases and J 5 bases, leaving 25 bases between the germline ends. DNA for the CDR3: TGTGCCACGTGGAATCCTCTAGGTCTGAGTGATTATGGCTACACCTTC. Protein: CATWNPLGLSDYGYTF.

The chain carries TRBV28 and TRBJ2-2, with unresolved D. Germline CDR1 and CDR2: MDHEN and SYDVKM. Trimming left V 6 bases short and J 0 bases short, with 11 bases between. This CDR3 region has 15 residues. The CDR3 sequence is CASSTRATNTGELFF. In DNA form, the CDR3 reads TGTGCCAGCAGCACAAGAGCTACGAACACCGGGGAGCTGTTTTTT.

This clonotype has a count of ten or more. The chain carries TRBV6-2 or TRBV6-3 and TRBJ2-1; D remains ambiguous. V was trimmed by 7 bases and J by 4 bases, leaving 14 bases between them. CDR3 length: 14 residues. The germline gives CDR1 MNHEY, CDR2 SVGEGT. The CDR3: CASTDRQEYNEQFF. CDR3 in DNA: TGTGCCAGCACCGACCGGCAGGAGTACAATGAGCAGTTCTTC.

This sequence joins TRBV15 and TRBJ1-4; tentatively, D is TRBD1 (6 bases). Germline V gives CDR1 LNHNV, CDR2 YYDKDF (reference sequence). The CDR3 is 21 amino acids. With 0 bases removed from V and 0 bases from J, the gap between germline ends came to 23 bases. The CDR3 protein is CATSREGIRDTPIATNEKLFF. The CDR3 region has the DNA TGTGCCACCAGCAGAGAGGGGATACGGGACACGCCAATTGCAACTAATGAAAAACTGTTTTTT.

This clonotype was detected many times. The rearrangement links TRBV6-4 to TRBJ2-3, with D tentatively TRBD2 (6 bases). Trimming took 6 bases from V and 2 from J, leaving 12 bases between them. Looked up from germline, CDR1 is MRHNA and CDR2 is SNTAGT. The CDR3 length is 14 residues. CDR3 residues: CASSEGGPTDTQYF. CDR3 DNA: TGTGCCAGCAGCGAAGGAGGGCCCACAGATACGCAGTATTTT.

The chain links TRBV19 to TRBJ2-1; tentative D call: TRBD2 (6 bases). In germline, CDR1 is LNHDA, CDR2 SQIVND (reference sequence). Trimming pared 9 bases from V and 14 bases from J, leaving 20 bases between. The CDR3 totals 12 residues. The CDR3 nucleotides are TGTGCCAGCAGCGGTAACGGGAGAGTCAAGTTCTTC. It is translated as CASSGNGRVKFF.

This clonotype showed up many times. The chain carries TRBV7-2 and TRBJ2-3, with TRBD2 matching 10 bases. The CDR3 is 16 amino acids. Germline V CDR1 and CDR2: SGHTA, FQGNSA. Trimming cost V 2 bases and J 4 bases; bases outside gene matches: 6. In DNA form, the CDR3 reads TGTGCCAGCAGCTTAAGGGCTAGCGGGAGCCCAGATACGCAGTATTTT. Amino acid sequence: CASSLRASGSPDTQYF.